The 15 T cell receptor beta chains below all came from one sample that was sequenced in a study of human T cells and chemical hapten exposure (dated by TCRdb to the early 2020s). Read against the paper, the sample's time point label means: pre-sensitization, week 0. What this sample's treatment or condition label stands for: therapeutic diphenylcyclopropenone sensitization with weekly scalp DPC. The library was built by means of RACE. Sequenced using a NextSeq 500. In-frame beta chains were kept once TCRdb had trimmed the public reads at Q25 with fastp and called clones with MiXCR. Each CDR3 protein gets just one entry, which takes the most common genes and DNA from the rows behind it. The sample table shows about 350,000 distinct CDR3 sequences, and about 5% are seen once. The top ten hold around 8.6% of the sample. Source: whole blood, taken in connection with sensitization to the hapten diphenylcyclopropenone (DPC). The source is a woman aged 18 to 35 with alopecia areata. Some clones in this sample may be carry-over from other donors' samples.

The CDR3 DNA reads TGCAGTGCTAGTCTCAGGTCGACACGAGGGAGGGAGATATACGAGCAGTACTTC. Encoded protein: CSASLRSTRGREIYEQYF. V usage is TRBV20-1 and J usage is TRBJ2-7; 7 nucleotides line up with TRBD2. In germline, CDR1 is DFQATT, CDR2 SNEGSKA (reference sequence). The CDR3 has 18 residues. Unmatched junction bases numbered 21, after V lost 3 bases and J lost 4 bases.

There are many counts of this clonotype. The J gene is TRBJ1-6, the V gene TRBV11-2; D uncertain. Germline lookup yields CDR1 SGHAT and CDR2 FQNNGV. The germline V and J ends were trimmed by 0 bases and 9 bases, with 12 bases remaining between them. The CDR3 is 15 amino acids. The CDR3 DNA reads as TGTGCCAGCAGCTTAGAGGGCTACGGGAGTTCACCCCTCCACTTT. Its protein product is CASSLEGYGSSPLHF.

The gene calls are TRBV12-3 or TRBV12-4 and TRBJ1-3; D not certain. The V end lost 7 bases, the J end lost 0 bases, and 7 bases lay between the germline ends. The CDR3 has 13 amino acids. DNA for the CDR3: TGTGCCAGCAAGGTAGTCTCTGGAAACACCATATATTTT. This codes for CASKVVSGNTIYF.

The chain joins TRBV5-6 to TRBJ2-5, with a possible D match to TRBD1 (6 bases). Germline CDR1 is SGHDT and CDR2 is YYEEEE. The CDR3 extends over 16 amino acids. V lost 2 bases and J lost 3, with 17 bases in between. CDR3 loop: CASSLNWGLQEETQYF. In DNA form, the CDR3 reads TGTGCCAGCAGCTTAAATTGGGGGCTTCAGGAAGAGACCCAGTACTTC. Drawing the rest from reference TRBV5-6 and TRBJ2-5, the complete variable domain is DAGVTQSPTHLIKTRGQQVTLRCSPKSGHDTVSWYQQALGQGPQFIFQYYEEEERQRGNFPDRFSGHQFPNYSSELNVNALLLGDSALYLCASSLNWGLQEETQYFGPGTRLLVL.

This clonotype has more than one count but fewer than ten. The chain combines TRBV29-1 with TRBJ2-7; the D gene could be TRBD1 or TRBD2 (5 bases each). The CDR3 runs 12 residues. Germline values: CDR1 SQVTM, CDR2 ANQGSEA. CDR3 sequence reads: CSTQGEGYEQYF. As DNA, the CDR3 is TGCAGTACGCAGGGTGAGGGGTACGAGCAGTACTTC.

This clonotype turned up a few times. This chain joins TRBV9 and TRBJ2-1; D ambiguous. Germline lookup yields CDR1 SGDLS and CDR2 YYNGEE. This CDR3 has 13 residues. V lost 0 bases and J lost 10, with 11 bases in between. CDR3 protein: CASSVGLAPEQFF. The CDR3 region has the DNA TGTGCCAGCAGCGTAGGACTGGCCCCCGAGCAGTTCTTC.

This clonotype was seen repeatedly, ten times or more. This rearrangement joins TRBV2 to TRBJ1-6; no definite D call. Germline lookup yields CDR1 SNHLY and CDR2 FYNNEI. The germline V and J ends were trimmed by 7 bases and 4 bases, with 11 bases remaining between them. This CDR3 region has 14 residues. For the CDR3, the DNA is TGTGCCAGCAAAAGGCAGTATTATAATTCACCCCTCCACTTT. It encodes CASKRQYYNSPLHF.

This clonotype was picked up a small number of times. V usage is TRBV6-2 or TRBV6-3 and J usage is TRBJ2-3, with D unclear. The CDR3 extends over 14 amino acids. CDR1 MNHEY and CDR2 SVGEGT come from the germline V gene. V lost 2 bases and J 1 base, leaving 7 bases between the germline ends. The chain's CDR3 is CASSYSLGTDTQYF. Written as DNA, the CDR3 is TGTGCCAGCAGTTACAGCCTCGGCACAGATACGCAGTATTTT.

There are many counts of this clonotype. This sequence joins TRBV24-1 and TRBJ1-2, with 8 bases matching TRBD1. This CDR3 region has 15 residues. V was pared by 4 bases and J by 7 bases, with 10 bases of the junction left unmatched. Germline CDR1 and CDR2: KGHDR and SFDVKD. The CDR3 DNA sequence: TGTGCCACCAGTGACCGGACAGGGCCTATGGGTGGCTACACCTTC. The encoded protein is CATSDRTGPMGGYTF.

At least ten counts were recorded for this clonotype. This chain joins TRBV27 and TRBJ1-5; TRBD1 agrees at 8 bases. The ends lost 3 bases at V and 3 bases at J; junction bases unmatched: 7. The CDR3 spans 16 residues. Germline CDR1 is MNHEY and CDR2 is SMNVEV (reference sequence). The CDR3 DNA sequence: TGTGCCAGCAGTTTTGCCAGGGGGCAAGTCAATCAGCCCCAGCATTTT. Translation: CASSFARGQVNQPQHF.

This clonotype was detected ten times or more. This chain uses TRBV15 with TRBJ1-5; D is undetermined. The germline V and J ends were trimmed by 5 bases and 6 bases, with 11 bases remaining between them. CDR3 length equals 13 residues. From germline, CDR1 is LNHNV and CDR2 YYDKDF (reference sequence). The CDR3 spells CATSLGWGQPQHF. As DNA, the CDR3 is TGTGCCACCAGCCTGGGATGGGGTCAGCCCCAGCATTTT.

This clonotype was seen only a few times. This rearrangement joins TRBV12-3 or TRBV12-4 to TRBJ2-1; TRBD2 agrees at 14 bases. After removal of 5 bases from V and 6 bases from J, the junction contained 12 bases not matched to a gene. The CDR3 totals 18 residues. The CDR3 sequence: CASSMRLAGGRPLNEQFF. CDR3 DNA: TGTGCCAGCAGTATGAGACTAGCGGGGGGGAGGCCTCTCAATGAGCAGTTCTTC.

This chain uses TRBV6-6 with TRBJ1-1; D is possibly TRBD1 (5 bases). The CDR3 is 13 amino acids. Germline CDR1 reads MNHNY; CDR2 reads SVGAGI (reference sequence). V lost 6 bases, J lost 5 bases, and 13 bases lay in between. Written as DNA, the CDR3 is TGTGCCAGCAGGGTCGGGGCGAGTACTGAAGCTTTCTTT. Encoded protein: CASRVGASTEAFF.

This clonotype has just a few counts. The DNA of the CDR3 is TGTGCCAGCAGGAGCGCTAGCGGGGGGGCATTGACGCAGTATTTT. This sequence encodes CASRSASGGALTQYF. This chain uses TRBV2 with TRBJ2-3; TRBD2 agrees at 12 bases. Per the germline V gene, CDR1 is SNHLY and CDR2 is FYNNEI. Trimming at V came to 6 bases and at J to 9 bases, leaving 10 bases not matched to a gene. The CDR3 is 15 amino acids.

This clonotype was observed a handful of times. The chain recombines TRBV7-6 with TRBJ2-2; the D is unclear. This CDR3 is 15 amino acids long. Trimming took 1 base from V and 0 from J, leaving 6 bases between them. Germline loops: CDR1 SGHVS, CDR2 FNYEAQ. Here the CDR3 reads CASSLDQTNTGELFF. The CDR3 coding sequence is TGTGCCAGCAGCTTAGACCAAACGAACACCGGGGAGCTGTTTTTT.